The present TCR beta chain was sequenced within a study of blood T cell repertoires in COVID-19. The CDR3 runs 16 residues. The germline V gene encodes CDR1 SGHKS and CDR2 YYEKEE (reference sequence). J lost 9 bases, V lost 4 bases, and 13 bases had no gene match. Assay: immunoSEQ multiplex PCR; the TCRdb copy retains only in-frame clones and omits some. The sample records roughly 110,000 clones, over 60% being singletons. The TCR was taken from a man between 70 and 80 years old with acute or convalescent COVID-19. The V gene is TRBV5-5, the J gene TRBJ1-6; 7 bases agree with TRBD1. Material for sequencing was peripheral blood. The CDR3 region has the DNA TGTGCCAGCAGCACCTGGGGGAAGACAGGGCGTTCACCCCTCCACTTT. Protein product: CASSTWGKTGRSPLHF.